The entry below gives a single TCR beta chain sequence along with its context. The target of this receptor is not known. No base quality values were provided; no much bigger clone lies one nucleotide off. The sample originates from a study of cytotoxic CD8 clonotypes in ibrutinib-treated CLL (dated by TCRdb to about 2021). Regarding the study in general: In this cohort, around 15 patients were treatment-naive and ten to eleven were relapsed/refractory, while under 18 had unmutated IGHV. Cryopreserved peripheral blood mononuclear cells were obtained prior to treatment, at the time of response, and at either disease progression or sustained remission. Responses were partial in some 24 patients and complete in 2; after median about 70 months follow-up, roughly 14 stayed in remission and 12 progressed. Response samples were obtained after a median of 12 months of treatment, with a range of about 6 to 36 months. Every sample from remission and from progressive disease was obtained while the patients were still on ibrutinib. On average, each sample yielded roughly 260,000 productive templates and about 95,000 productive rearrangements. Longitudinal samples were obtainable from about 30% of the roughly 86 participants in the trial. Here is what the overall study found, with its caveats: Public clonotypes were found to be uncommon and were observed to contract or remain stable during treatment; the increase in clonality was shown to reflect expansion of private clonotypes at ibrutinib response. Baseline clonality exceeded that of age-matched healthy donors and correlated strongly with circulating CD8+ T-cell counts. Clonality rose at ibrutinib response, remained stable during sustained remission, and dropped back toward baseline at progression. Sustained-remission and progressing patients did not have matched sampling times, and lymph node repertoires were not examined.

Trimming leaves V shorter by 5 bases and J shorter by 0 bases, with the junction holding 5 bases beyond the gene matches. According to the germline V gene, CDR1 reads SGHTA and CDR2 reads FQGTGA. The CDR3 spans 15 residues, from the cysteine through the phenylalanine. Only the CDR3 DNA is retained, 45 bases long and in frame from the first base. A MiSeq instrument was used for deep resolution sequencing, which targeted depths ranging from 1 in 1 million up to 1 in 200,000 T cells, with coverage averaging 10x for each clonotype. The immunoSEQ hsTCRB Kit was used to generate the TCR beta libraries. The study's processing was this. Data were analyzed with ImmunoSEQ Data Assistant and ImmunoSEQ Analyzer, with V, D and J genes assigned per IMGT definitions. Clonality, which ranges from 0 to 1, was calculated by subtracting the normalized Shannon entropy of productive rearrangement frequencies from one. Only overrepresented clonotypes making up at least 0.05% of each patient's repertoire were included in the public clonotype analysis. Around 12 age-matched healthy donor repertoires from immuneACCESS were used as controls for clonality. TCRdb mirrors the immuneACCESS table, restricted to in-frame sequences. Some clones are absent from its copies; in checked studies, under half trace to an unresolved V gene, and the reason for the others is unknown. The V and J calls and clone size come from that table; D and trimming were worked out from the DNA. The sample table lists approximately 100,000 clones, roughly 80% of them with a count of one. The ten biggest clones cover around 30% of the sample.

The intended sense of this specimen's time point label: 12 months on ibrutinib. For TCR beta library preparation, approximately 2 micrograms of genomic DNA was extracted from cryopreserved PBMCs. Longitudinal blood samples from CLL patients on ibrutinib monotherapy were analyzed using high-throughput TCR beta sequencing. The patients took part in an open-label, single-center phase 2 trial of ibrutinib monotherapy. The origin of this receptor is a human donor with chronic lymphocytic leukemia. The chain is assembled from TRBV7-3 and TRBJ2-7, with TRBD1 identical over 9 junction bases. This sample comprised PBMCs, obtained after 12 months of ibrutinib treatment. The CDR3 reads as follows: CASSPDRGFSYEQYF. The nucleotide sequence is given as TGTGCCAGCAGCCCGGACAGGGGCTTCTCCTACGAGCAGTACTTC. Where the CDR3 stops, the reference TRBV7-3 and TRBJ2-7 genes take over; the full variable domain is GAGVSQTPSNKVTEKGKYVELRCDPISGHTALYWYRQSLGQGPEFLIYFQGTGAADDSGLPNDRFFAVRPEGSVSTLKIQRTERGDSAVYLCASSPDRGFSYEQYFGPGTRLTVT.